Sequencing of this T cell receptor beta chain was carried out in a study of cytomegalovirus exposure and HLA in healthy donors. This cohort consisted of healthy bone marrow donors. PCR amplification relied on 60 Vbeta primers (plus 13 Jbeta primers). Only in-frame clones appear in the TCRdb table, and some are missing; sequencing was by immunoSEQ multiplex PCR. The table counts about 38,000 clones; around 10% lies in the top ten. Concerning this clone: Its antigen is as yet unknown.

Study outcomes and limitations: Fewer than 200 TCR beta chains were listed as cytomegalovirus-associated. Researchers reported that a few CMV-associated chains were confirmed in vitro as CMV antigen-specific.

Germline lookup yields CDR1 LNHDA and CDR2 SQIVND (reference sequence). Trimming removed 6 bases from V and 6 bases from J; junction bases left unmatched: 12. The length of the CDR3 is 16 residues. This receptor was obtained from a man in his forties or fifties in good health and CMV-seropositive. Sequenced material: PBMCs. The rearrangement links TRBV19 to TRBJ2-4; TRBD2 matches 9 bases. The CDR3 reads CASSRQWREGGNIQYF. DNA for the CDR3: TGTGCCAGTAGCCGGCAGTGGCGGGAGGGGGGAAACATTCAGTACTTC.